This T cell receptor beta chain is drawn from a study of cytomegalovirus exposure and HLA in healthy donors. Study-wide results and limits: The CMV antigen specificity of three CMV-associated chains was confirmed through in vitro analysis.

Primers: 60 Vbeta forward and 13 Jbeta reverse. In the original processing: Counted up in a later analysis, unique TCR beta chains came to 65 million to 100 million, with about 9.9 million shared. Clones were sequenced by immunoSEQ multiplex PCR, and TCRdb holds only the in-frame ones, with some missing. That table is the source of V, J and clone size, and D and trimming were worked out from the DNA. The sample consists of under 120,000 clones, 50% to 65% of them appearing once. CDR1 and CDR2 (germline): GTSNPN, SVGIG (reference sequence). Trimming cost V 2 bases and J 1 base; bases outside gene matches: 4. This CDR3 region has 15 residues. As concerns this clone: Its cognate antigen is unknown.

As for the donors, each was a healthy bone marrow donor. The source is a man between 25 and 39 years old in good health and CMV-seropositive. The sequenced material came from PBMCs. The genes are TRBV30 and TRBJ2-2, with TRBD1 identical over 7 bases. In DNA form, the CDR3 reads TGTGCCTGGAGTACAAGGACAGGGAACACCGGGGAGCTGTTTTTT. Translated, it gives CAWSTRTGNTGELFF. Based on the CDR3 plus reference TRBV30 and TRBJ2-2, the full variable domain is SQTIHQWPATLVQPVGSPLSLECTVEGTSNPNLYWYRQAAGRGLQLLFYSVGIGQISSEVPQNLSASRPQDRQFILSSKKLLLSDSGFYLCAWSTRTGNTGELFFGEGSRLTVL.